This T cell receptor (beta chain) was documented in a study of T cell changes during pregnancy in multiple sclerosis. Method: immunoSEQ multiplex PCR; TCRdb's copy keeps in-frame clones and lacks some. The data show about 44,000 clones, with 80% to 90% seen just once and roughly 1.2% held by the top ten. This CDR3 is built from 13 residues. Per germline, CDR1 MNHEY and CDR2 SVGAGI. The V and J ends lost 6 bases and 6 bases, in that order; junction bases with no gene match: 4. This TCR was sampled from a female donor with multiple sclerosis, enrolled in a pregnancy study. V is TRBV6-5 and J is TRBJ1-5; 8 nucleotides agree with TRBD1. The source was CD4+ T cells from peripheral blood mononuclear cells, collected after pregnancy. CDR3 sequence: CASRQGAGQPQHF. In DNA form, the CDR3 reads TGTGCCAGCAGGCAGGGGGCGGGTCAGCCCCAGCATTTT.